This T cell receptor beta chain comes out of a study of blood T cell repertoires in COVID-19. Method: immunoSEQ multiplex PCR; TCRdb's copy keeps in-frame clones and lacks some. The repertoire holds around 97,000 clones, with around 87% as singletons. Trimming removed 3 bases at V and 3 bases at J, with 14 bases between. CDR1 and CDR2 (germline): SEHNR, FQNEAQ (reference sequence). The CDR3 has 15 amino acids. This TCR derives from a human donor in a cohort sampled during active COVID-19. Sequenced: peripheral blood. This chain uses TRBV7-9 with TRBJ2-5, with D perhaps TRBD2 (6 bases). The CDR3 is CASSFGTYKEETQYF. Written as DNA, the CDR3 is TGTGCCAGCAGCTTCGGGACTTATAAAGAAGAGACCCAGTACTTC.